This TCR beta chain was documented in a study of cytomegalovirus exposure and HLA in healthy donors. The study, taken as a whole, reports: There were some public TCRs occurring in many donors, but most TCR sequences were rare. A later look showed TCR association rates differing by HLA locus, highest for DRB1 and lowest for HLA-C.

PCR amplification relied on 60 Vbeta primers (plus 13 Jbeta primers). Sequenced by immunoSEQ multiplex PCR; TCRdb stores in-frame clones only, minus some. The sample has about 160,000 clones, about 80% seen once. Turning to this clone: What it recognizes is unknown.

V gave up 3 bases and J gave up 1 base; unmatched junction bases: 5. CDR3 length: 17 amino acids. From germline, CDR1 is SGHVS and CDR2 FQNEAQ. The sequence was obtained from a woman aged 45-60 years in good health and CMV-seronegative. The sequenced material came from PBMCs. This chain uses TRBV7-8 with TRBJ2-1; TRBD2 agrees at 11 bases. The CDR3, as DNA: TGTGCCAGCAGCTTCACTAGCGGGAGTACTTCCTACAATGAGCAGTTCTTC. This gives the protein CASSFTSGSTSYNEQFF.